In its sample, the clone carrying this TCR beta chain was seen many times. Antigen: not known. Germline CDR1 and CDR2: SQVTM and ANQGSEA. The CDR3 is made up of 13 amino acids. V was clipped by 5 bases and J by 3 bases, with 13 bases between them. Making the TCR beta libraries involved quantitative 5'-RACE with molecular barcodes. TCRdb itself ran the 5' RACE reads through MiXCR, one entry per CDR3 protein. The table lists roughly 160,000 distinct CDR3 sequences, 11% of them singletons, with just under 30% in the top ten. This sample is part of a study of CD8 T cells in ankylosing spondylitis. General observations from the study: Some of the motif variants had earlier been found in reactive arthritis patients' fluid and blood. Reportedly, significant enrichment of disease-linked clones occurred in matched ankylosing spondylitis synovial fluid.

The chain employs TRBV29-1 and TRBJ1-1; the D gene is possibly TRBD1 (6 bases). Sequencing was done on a sample of blood, either unsorted or a sorted T cell fraction (not recorded which). This receptor was obtained from a male donor with ankylosing spondylitis or in good health (not recorded which). The chain's CDR3 is CSVKDRPYTEAFF. The CDR3 DNA is TGCAGCGTTAAGGACAGACCTTACACTGAAGCTTTCTTT.